This T cell receptor (beta chain) was sequenced for a study of blood T cells in healthy people across ages. In germline, CDR1 is SGHAT, CDR2 FQNNGV. The CDR3 has 13 residues. A word on this clonotype: Its antigen is not known.

Total RNA amounts of at least 5.5 micrograms were extracted per sample. Study-wide findings and caveats: Across samples, TCR beta diversity tracked strongly with naive T cell percentage.

It was with a sample-barcoded 5' primer and a J-beta primer mix that a second PCR of about 6 to 11 cycles was run. Every sample returned 2.5 million or more CDR3-containing paired-end reads. From the 5' RACE reads, TCRdb called clonotypes with MiXCR, one entry per CDR3 protein. Among roughly 800,000 distinct CDR3 sequences listed, around 25% were seen once. The sample also formed part of further work on T cells of mothers and their children. That paper states: Slightly higher but non-significant overlap marked related mother-child pairs versus unrelated pairs.

Sequenced: blood. The TCR sequence derives from a boy aged 10-17 years in good health. The rearrangement uses TRBV11-2 and TRBJ2-5; D may be TRBD2 (7 bases). The J call may be mistaken, given a closer DNA end match to TRBJ2-7. The CDR3 region has the DNA TGTGCCAGCAGCGAGGGGGGGAGATTCGAGCAGTACTTC. It yields the protein CASSEGGRFEQYF.